This T cell receptor beta chain was documented in a study of blood T cell repertoires in COVID-19. Overall study context: Acute and convalescent COVID-19 samples came from the United States, Italy and Spain. In each case, the material was cDNA or gDNA derived from T cells, B-cell-depleted T cells, or PBMCs.

CDR1 and CDR2 from the germline V gene are LNHDA and SQIVND (reference sequence). Trimming removed 2 bases at V and 12 bases at J, with 14 bases between. The CDR3 is made up of 13 amino acids. Original analysis: Reference gene primer amplification in the assay estimated nucleated cell counts. The repertoire was sequenced with immunoSEQ multiplex PCR; TCRdb's copy has only in-frame clones and lacks some. V, J and clone size are those of that table, while D and trimming were read from the DNA. The profile shows 25,000 to 30,000 clones, roughly 82% of them singletons. This chain connects TRBV19 to TRBJ2-1; D might be TRBD2 (5 bases). The sequenced sample consisted of peripheral blood. This TCR was recovered from an older man with active or convalescent COVID-19. The CDR3 is CASSISPLARQFF. The CDR3 DNA sequence: TGTGCCAGTAGTATATCCCCGCTAGCCCGGCAGTTCTTC.